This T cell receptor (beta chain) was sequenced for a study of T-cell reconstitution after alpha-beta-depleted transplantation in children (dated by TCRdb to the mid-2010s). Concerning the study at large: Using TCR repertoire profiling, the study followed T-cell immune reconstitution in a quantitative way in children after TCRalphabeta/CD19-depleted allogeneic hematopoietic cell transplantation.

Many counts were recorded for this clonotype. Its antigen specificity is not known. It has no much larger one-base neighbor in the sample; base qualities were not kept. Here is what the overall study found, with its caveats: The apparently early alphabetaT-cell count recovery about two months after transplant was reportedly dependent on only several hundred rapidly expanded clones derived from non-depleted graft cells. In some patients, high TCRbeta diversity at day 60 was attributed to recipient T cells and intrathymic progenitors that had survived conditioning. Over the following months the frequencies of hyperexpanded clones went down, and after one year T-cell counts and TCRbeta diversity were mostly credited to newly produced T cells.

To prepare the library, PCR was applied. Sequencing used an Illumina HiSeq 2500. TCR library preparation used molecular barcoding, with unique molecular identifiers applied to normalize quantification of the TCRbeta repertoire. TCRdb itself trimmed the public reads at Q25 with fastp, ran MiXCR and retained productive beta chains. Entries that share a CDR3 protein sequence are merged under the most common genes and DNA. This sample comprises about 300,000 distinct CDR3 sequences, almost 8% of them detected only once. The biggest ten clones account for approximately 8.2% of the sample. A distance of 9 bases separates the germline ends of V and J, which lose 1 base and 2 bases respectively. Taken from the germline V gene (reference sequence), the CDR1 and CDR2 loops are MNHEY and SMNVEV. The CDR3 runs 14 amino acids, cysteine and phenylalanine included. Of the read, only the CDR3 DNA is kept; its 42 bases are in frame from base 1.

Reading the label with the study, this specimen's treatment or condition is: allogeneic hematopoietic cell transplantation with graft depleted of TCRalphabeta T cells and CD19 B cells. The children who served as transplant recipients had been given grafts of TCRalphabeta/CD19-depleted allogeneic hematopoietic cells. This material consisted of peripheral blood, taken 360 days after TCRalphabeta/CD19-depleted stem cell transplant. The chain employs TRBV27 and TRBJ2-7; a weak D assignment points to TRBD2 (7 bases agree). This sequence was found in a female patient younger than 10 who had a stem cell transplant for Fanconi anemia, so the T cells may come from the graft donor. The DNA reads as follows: TGTGCCAGCAGTTTATGGGAGGGGGCCTACGAGCAGTACTTC. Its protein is CASSLWEGAYEQYF.